This T cell receptor beta chain was sequenced in a study of blood T cell repertoires in COVID-19. Whole-study context: The United States, Italy and Spain supplied acute and convalescent COVID-19 samples. The analysed material was cDNA or gDNA that came from T cells, B-cell-depleted T cells, or PBMCs.

Seattle enrolled patients during active infection and tracked them longitudinally. How the authors handled the data: Amplification with reference gene primers provided the estimates of nucleated cell counts. Sequencing was performed with immunoSEQ multiplex PCR; in TCRdb, only in-frame clones are kept and a portion is missing. V and J calls plus clone size are reproduced from that table; the DNA served to infer D and trimming. The data show more than 300,000 clones, almost 90% seen once. Germline CDR1 is SGDLS and CDR2 is YYNGEE. With 4 bases clipped from V and 1 base from J, the junction kept 7 bases outside the gene matches. The CDR3 totals 16 residues.

The chain employs TRBV9 and TRBJ2-2; 7 nucleotides match TRBD1. The sequencing input was peripheral blood. The receptor was isolated from a woman aged 40 to 50 with COVID-19, enrolled during active disease. The CDR3 loop is CASSRGQLKNTGELFF. The CDR3 DNA sequence: TGTGCCAGCAGCAGGGGACAGCTAAAGAACACCGGGGAGCTGTTTTTT.